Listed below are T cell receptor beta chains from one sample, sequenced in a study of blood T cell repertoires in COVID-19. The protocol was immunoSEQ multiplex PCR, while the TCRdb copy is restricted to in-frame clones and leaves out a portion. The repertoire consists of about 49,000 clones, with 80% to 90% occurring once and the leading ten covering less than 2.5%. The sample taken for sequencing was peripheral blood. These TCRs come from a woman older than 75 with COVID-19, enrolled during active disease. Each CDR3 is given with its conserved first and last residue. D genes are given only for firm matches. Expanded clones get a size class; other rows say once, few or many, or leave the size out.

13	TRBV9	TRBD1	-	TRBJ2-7	CASSVDPGGEQYF	TGTGCCAGCAGCGTGGACCCAGGGGGCGAGCAGTACTTC
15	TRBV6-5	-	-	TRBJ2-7	CASKSRKAGWDEQYF	TGTGCCAGCAAATCGAGGAAGGCTGGTTGGGACGAGCAGTACTTC
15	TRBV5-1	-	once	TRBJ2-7	CASSHQTGGSYEQYF	TGCGCCAGCAGCCATCAGACAGGTGGGTCCTACGAGCAGTACTTC
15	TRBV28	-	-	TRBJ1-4	CASSLKSQGIEKLFF	TGTGCCAGCAGTTTAAAGTCACAGGGCATTGAAAAACTGTTTTTT
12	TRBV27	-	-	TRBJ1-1	CAAGGVFTEAFF	TGTGCCGCGGGGGGGGTTTTCACTGAAGCTTTCTTT
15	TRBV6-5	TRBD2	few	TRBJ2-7	CASSYSSGRAHEQYF	TGTGCCAGCAGTTACTCTAGCGGGAGGGCCCACGAGCAGTACTTC
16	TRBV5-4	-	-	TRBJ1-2	CASSLGSTRPSYGYTF	TGTGCCAGCAGCTTGGGCAGCACTAGACCCTCCTATGGCTACACCTTC
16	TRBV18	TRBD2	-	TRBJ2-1	CASSPVPVGGRNEQFF	TGTGCCAGCTCACCGGTACCCGTGGGCGGGAGAAATGAGCAGTTCTTC
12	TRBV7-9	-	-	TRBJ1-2	CASSLEQDGYTF	TGTGCCAGCAGCTTAGAACAGGATGGCTACACCTTC
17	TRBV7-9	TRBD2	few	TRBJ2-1	CASSPRGGSISYNEQFF	TGTGCCAGCAGCCCCCGGGGCGGGAGTATTTCCTACAATGAGCAGTTCTTC
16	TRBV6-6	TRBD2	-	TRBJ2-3	CASSSRTSGRHNTQYF	TGTGCCAGCAGTTCAAGGACTAGCGGGAGACATAATACGCAGTATTTT
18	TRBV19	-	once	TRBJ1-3	CASSTSALGGRPGNTIYF	TGTGCCAGTAGTACTTCTGCCCTTGGTGGGAGGCCCGGAAACACCATATATTTT
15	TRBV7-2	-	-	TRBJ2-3	CASSLVGSPPDTQYF	TGTGCCAGCAGCTTAGTGGGCAGCCCCCCAGATACGCAGTATTTT
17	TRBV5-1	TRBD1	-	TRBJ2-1	CASSPYPGTGGTDEQFF	TGCGCCAGCAGCCCCTACCCCGGGACAGGGGGCACGGATGAGCAGTTCTTC
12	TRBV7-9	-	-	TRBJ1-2	CASGRDNYGYTF	TGTGCCAGCGGTCGGGATAACTATGGCTACACCTTC
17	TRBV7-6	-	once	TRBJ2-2	CASSTVGGQRTGGELFF	TGTGCCAGCAGCACCGTGGGGGGGCAAAGGACCGGCGGGGAGCTGTTTTTT
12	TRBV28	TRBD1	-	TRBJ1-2	CASSTGGPGYTF	TGTGCCAGTTCGACAGGGGGCCCTGGCTACACCTTC
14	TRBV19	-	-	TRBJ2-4	CASTQETAKNIQYF	TGTGCCAGTACCCAGGAAACAGCCAAAAACATTCAGTACTTC
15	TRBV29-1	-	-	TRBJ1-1	CSVERGGRMNTEAFF	TGCAGCGTTGAACGGGGGGGGCGGATGAACACTGAAGCTTTCTTT
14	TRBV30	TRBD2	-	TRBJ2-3	CAWSRSGGLDTQYF	TGTGCCTGGAGTCGAAGCGGGGGACTAGATACGCAGTATTTT
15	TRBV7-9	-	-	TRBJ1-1	CASSSKSTGNTEAFF	TGTGCCAGCAGCTCGAAATCGACAGGGAACACTGAAGCTTTCTTT
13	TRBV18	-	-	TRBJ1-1	CASSPDGFGEAFF	TGTGCCAGCTCACCAGATGGTTTTGGGGAGGCTTTCTTT
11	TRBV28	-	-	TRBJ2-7	CASGARGEQYF	TGTGCCAGCGGGGCGCGGGGCGAGCAGTACTTC
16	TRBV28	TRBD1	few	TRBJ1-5	CASRRGTGGVGQPQHF	TGTGCCAGCAGGCGAGGTACAGGGGGCGTTGGTCAGCCCCAGCATTTT
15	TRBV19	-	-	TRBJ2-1	CASSLYQGTHNEQFF	TGTGCCAGTAGTTTATATCAGGGGACCCACAATGAGCAGTTCTTC
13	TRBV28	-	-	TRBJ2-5	CASRGRGVETQYF	TGTGCCAGCAGGGGCAGGGGCGTGGAGACCCAGTACTTC
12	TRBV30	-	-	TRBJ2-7	CAYTPGVYEQYF	TGTGCCTACACCCCGGGGGTTTACGAGCAGTACTTC
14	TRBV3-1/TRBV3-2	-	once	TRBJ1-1	CASSQPQPGAEAFF	TGTGCCAGCAGCCAACCCCAGCCGGGGGCTGAAGCTTTCTTT
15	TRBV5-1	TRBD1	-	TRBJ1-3	CASSFQGANGNTIYF	TGCGCCAGCAGCTTCCAGGGGGCTAATGGAAACACCATATATTTT
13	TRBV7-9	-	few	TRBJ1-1	CASSGSLNTEAFF	TGTGCCAGCAGCGGCAGTCTGAACACTGAAGCTTTCTTT
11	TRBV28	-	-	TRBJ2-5	CASSLRETQYF	TGTGCCAGCAGTTTGCGGGAGACCCAGTACTTC
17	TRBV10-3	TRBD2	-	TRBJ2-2	CAISPLAGGSNTGELFF	TGTGCCATCAGCCCACTAGCGGGAGGATCAAACACCGGGGAGCTGTTTTTT
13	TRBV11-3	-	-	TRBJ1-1	CASSVQESTEAFF	TGTGCCAGCAGCGTACAGGAGAGCACTGAAGCTTTCTTT
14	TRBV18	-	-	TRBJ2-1	CASSPQLGYNEQFF	TGTGCCAGCTCACCGCAACTCGGCTACAATGAGCAGTTCTTC
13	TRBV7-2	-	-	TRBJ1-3	CASRTDSGNTIYF	TGTGCCAGCAGGACAGACTCTGGAAACACCATATATTTT
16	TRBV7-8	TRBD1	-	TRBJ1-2	CASSLGSPGGRDGYTF	TGTGCCAGCAGCTTAGGATCGCCAGGGGGCAGAGATGGCTACACCTTC
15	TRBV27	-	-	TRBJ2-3	CASSYRTGGTDTQYF	TGTGCCAGCAGTTACAGGACAGGAGGGACAGATACGCAGTATTTT
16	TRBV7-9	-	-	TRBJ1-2	CASSLYGGAAFYGYTF	TGTGCCAGCAGCTTATATGGAGGGGCCGCTTTCTATGGCTACACCTTC
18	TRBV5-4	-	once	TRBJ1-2	CASTPVGFSRWINYGYTF	TGTGCCAGCACCCCGGTCGGGTTCTCTAGATGGATTAACTATGGCTACACCTTC
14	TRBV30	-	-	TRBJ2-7	CAWGKGGEVREQYF	TGTGCCTGGGGTAAGGGGGGGGAAGTACGGGAGCAGTACTTC
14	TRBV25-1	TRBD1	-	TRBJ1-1	CASSMTGMGTEAFF	TGTGCCAGCAGTATGACAGGGATGGGCACTGAAGCTTTCTTT
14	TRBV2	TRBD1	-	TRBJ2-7	CASSGDRGSYEQYF	TGTGCCAGCAGTGGGGACAGGGGCTCCTACGAGCAGTACTTC
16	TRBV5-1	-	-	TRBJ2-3	CASSLVLGKGADTQYF	TGCGCCAGCAGCTTGGTCCTTGGAAAGGGGGCAGATACGCAGTATTTT
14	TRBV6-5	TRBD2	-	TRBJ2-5	CASSYTGGGETQYF	TGTGCCAGCAGTTATACGGGAGGGGGGGAGACCCAGTACTTC